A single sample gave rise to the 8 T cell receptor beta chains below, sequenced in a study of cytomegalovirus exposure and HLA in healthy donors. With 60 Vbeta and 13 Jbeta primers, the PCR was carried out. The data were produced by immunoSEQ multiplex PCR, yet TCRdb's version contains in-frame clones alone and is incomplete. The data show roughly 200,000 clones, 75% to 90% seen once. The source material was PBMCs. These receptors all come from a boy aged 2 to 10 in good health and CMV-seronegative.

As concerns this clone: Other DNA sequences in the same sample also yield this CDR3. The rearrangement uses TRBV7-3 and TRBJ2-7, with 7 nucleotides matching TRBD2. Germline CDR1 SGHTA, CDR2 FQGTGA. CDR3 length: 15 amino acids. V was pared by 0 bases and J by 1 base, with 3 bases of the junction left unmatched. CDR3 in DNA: TGTGCCAGCAGCTTAACTGGCGGGGGTTCCTACGAGCAGTACTTC. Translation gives CASSLTGGGSYEQYF.

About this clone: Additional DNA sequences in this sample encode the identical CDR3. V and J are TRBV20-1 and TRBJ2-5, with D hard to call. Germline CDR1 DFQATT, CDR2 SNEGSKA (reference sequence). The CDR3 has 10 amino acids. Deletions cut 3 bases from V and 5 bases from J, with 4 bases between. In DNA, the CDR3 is TGCAGTGCTAGCGTGGAGACCCAGTACTTC. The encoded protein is CSASVETQYF.

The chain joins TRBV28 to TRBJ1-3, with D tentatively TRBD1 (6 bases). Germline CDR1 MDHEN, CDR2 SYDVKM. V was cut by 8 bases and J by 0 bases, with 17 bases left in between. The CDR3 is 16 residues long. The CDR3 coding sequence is TGTGCCAGCTATGGAACAGGGTCCGCCTCTGGAAACACCATATATTTT. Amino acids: CASYGTGSASGNTIYF.

The CDR3 DNA reads as TGTGCCAGCAGCTTGGGGACAGGGGTCCGTCGTGGGGAAGCTTTCTTT. Amino acids: CASSLGTGVRRGEAFF. V and J are TRBV7-9 and TRBJ1-1; TRBD1 matches at 10 bases. The CDR3 covers 16 residues. Germline V gene data show CDR1 as SEHNR and CDR2 as FQNEAQ (reference sequence). V shed 3 bases, J shed 8 bases, and the junction held 12 bases outside the gene matches.

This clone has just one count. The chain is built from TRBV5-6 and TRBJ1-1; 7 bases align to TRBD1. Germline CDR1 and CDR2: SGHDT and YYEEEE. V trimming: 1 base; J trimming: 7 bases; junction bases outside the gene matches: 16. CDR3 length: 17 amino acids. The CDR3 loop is CASSLLGSGQTHREAFF. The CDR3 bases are TGTGCCAGCAGCTTGTTAGGGTCGGGACAGACCCATCGTGAAGCTTTCTTT.

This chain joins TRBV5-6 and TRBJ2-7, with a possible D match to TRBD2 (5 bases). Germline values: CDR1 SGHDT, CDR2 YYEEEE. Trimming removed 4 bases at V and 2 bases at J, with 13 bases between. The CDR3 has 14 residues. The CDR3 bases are TGTGCCAGCAGCCGAAAAAGCGGACCCTACGAGCAGTACTTC. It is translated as CASSRKSGPYEQYF.

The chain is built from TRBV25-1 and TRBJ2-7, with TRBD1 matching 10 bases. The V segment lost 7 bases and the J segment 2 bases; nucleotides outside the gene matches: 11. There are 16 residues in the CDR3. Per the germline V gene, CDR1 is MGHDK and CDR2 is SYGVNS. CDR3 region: CASTPRGTGDPYEQYF. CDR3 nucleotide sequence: TGTGCCAGCACCCCCAGAGGGACAGGGGACCCCTACGAGCAGTACTTC.

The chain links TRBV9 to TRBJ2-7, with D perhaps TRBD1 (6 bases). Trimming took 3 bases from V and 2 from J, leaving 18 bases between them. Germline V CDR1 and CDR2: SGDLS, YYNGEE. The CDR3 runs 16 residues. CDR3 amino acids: CASSDSRDKGTYEQYF. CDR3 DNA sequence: TGTGCCAGCAGCGATTCCCGGGACAAAGGGACCTACGAGCAGTACTTC. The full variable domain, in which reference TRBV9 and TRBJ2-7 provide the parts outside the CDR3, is DSGVTQTPKHLITATGQRVTLRCSPRSGDLSVYWYQQSLDQGLQFLIQYYNGEERAKGNILERFSAQQFPDLHSELNLSSLELGDSALYFCASSDSRDKGTYEQYFGPGTRLTVT.